This T cell receptor beta chain originates from a study of blood T cell repertoires in COVID-19. Method: immunoSEQ multiplex PCR; TCRdb's copy keeps in-frame clones and lacks some. The sample consists of almost 200,000 clones, less than 90% of them appearing once. Germline loops: CDR1 SGHRS, CDR2 YFSETQ. The J segment lost 11 bases and the V segment lost 4 bases, leaving 8 bases of the junction unmatched. CDR3 length equals 12 residues. Material: peripheral blood. This receptor was identified in a woman aged 70 to 79 with acute or convalescent COVID-19. This chain links TRBV5-1 with TRBJ2-5; 7 nucleotides agree with TRBD1. Written as DNA, the CDR3 is TGCGCCAGCAGCATACGGGACAGCCCACAGTACTTC. Translated, it gives CASSIRDSPQYF.